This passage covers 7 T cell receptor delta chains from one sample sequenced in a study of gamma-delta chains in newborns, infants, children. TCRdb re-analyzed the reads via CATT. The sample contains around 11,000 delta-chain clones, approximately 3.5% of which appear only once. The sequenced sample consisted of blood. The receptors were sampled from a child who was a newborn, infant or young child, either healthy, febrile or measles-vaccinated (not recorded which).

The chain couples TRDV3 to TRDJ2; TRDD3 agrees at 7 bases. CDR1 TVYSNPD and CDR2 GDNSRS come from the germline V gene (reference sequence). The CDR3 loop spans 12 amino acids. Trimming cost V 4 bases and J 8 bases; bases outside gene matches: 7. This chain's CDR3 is CASFGGLAQLFF. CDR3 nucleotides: TGTGCCTCTTTTGGGGGACTCGCACAACTCTTCTTT.

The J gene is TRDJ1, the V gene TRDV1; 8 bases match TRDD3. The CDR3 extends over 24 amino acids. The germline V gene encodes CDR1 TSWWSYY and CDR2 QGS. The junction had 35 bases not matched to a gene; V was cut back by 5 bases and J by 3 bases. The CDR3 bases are TGTGCTCTTGGGAACCCCCGAAGGCTTCCACTATTGGTATTCGGGGATACAGGCGCCGATAAACTCATCTTT. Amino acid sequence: CALGNPRRLPLLVFGDTGADKLIF.

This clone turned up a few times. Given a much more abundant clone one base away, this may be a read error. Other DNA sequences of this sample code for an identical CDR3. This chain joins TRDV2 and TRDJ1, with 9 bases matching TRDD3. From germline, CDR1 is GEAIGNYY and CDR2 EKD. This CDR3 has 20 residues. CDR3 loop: CACDTVRGIPRYQSTDKLIF. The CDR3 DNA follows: TGCGCCTGTGACACCGTCCGGGGGATACCCCGCTATCAGTCCACCGATAAACTCATCTTT.

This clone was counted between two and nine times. The CDR3, as DNA: TGTGCCTGTGACTCAGTACTGGGGGATACTATGTACACCGATAAACTCATCTTT. It encodes CACDSVLGDTMYTDKLIF. The chain carries TRDV2 and TRDJ1, with 12 positions matching TRDD3. The germline gives CDR1 GEAIGNYY, CDR2 EKD. Trimming at V came to 3 bases and at J to 0 bases, leaving 10 bases not matched to a gene. The CDR3 runs to 18 residues.

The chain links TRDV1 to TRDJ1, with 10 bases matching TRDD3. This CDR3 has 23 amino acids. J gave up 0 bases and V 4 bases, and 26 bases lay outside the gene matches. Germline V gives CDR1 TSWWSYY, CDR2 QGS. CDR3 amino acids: CALGGNRKQHWGILNSNTDKLIF. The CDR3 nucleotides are TGTGCTCTTGGGGGTAACAGAAAACAGCACTGGGGGATTCTGAATTCAAACACCGATAAACTCATCTTT.

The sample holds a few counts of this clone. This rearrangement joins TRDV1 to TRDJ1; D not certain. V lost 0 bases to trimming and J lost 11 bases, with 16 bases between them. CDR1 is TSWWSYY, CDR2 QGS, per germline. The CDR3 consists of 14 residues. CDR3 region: CALGELYPVRCLIF. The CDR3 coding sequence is TGTGCTCTTGGGGAACTCTACCCCGTGCGATGCCTCATCTTT.

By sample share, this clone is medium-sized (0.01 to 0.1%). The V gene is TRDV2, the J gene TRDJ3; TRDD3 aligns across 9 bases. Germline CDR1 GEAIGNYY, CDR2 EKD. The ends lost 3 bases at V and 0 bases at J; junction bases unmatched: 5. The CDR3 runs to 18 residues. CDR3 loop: CACDLLGESSWDTRQMFF. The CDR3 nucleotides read TGTGCCTGTGACCTACTGGGGGAAAGCTCCTGGGACACCCGACAGATGTTTTTC.